The 19 T cell receptor beta chains given below trace back to one sample, sequenced in a study of blood T cells in healthy people across ages. A second PCR, run for roughly 7 to 12 cycles, used a sample-barcoded 5' primer plus a J-beta primer mix. TCRdb ran MiXCR on the 5' RACE reads and lists one entry per CDR3 protein. The sample yields 550,000 to 650,000 distinct CDR3 sequences, about a quarter seen once. These data are also associated with another study on T cells of mothers and their children.

The sequenced sample was blood. Source of these receptors: a boy aged 2 to 10 in good health.

This clonotype was recorded at least ten times. This chain uses TRBV10-2 with TRBJ2-5, with 13 bases aligning to TRBD2. The germline V gene has CDR1 WSHSY and CDR2 SAAADI. This CDR3 comprises 15 residues. Trimming at V came to 4 bases and at J to 4 bases, leaving 3 bases not matched to a gene. The DNA of the CDR3 is TGCGCCAGCAGTGCCAGACTAGCGGGGGGAGAGACCCAGTACTTC. Its translation: CASSARLAGGETQYF.

The chain carries TRBV10-2 and TRBJ2-3; TRBD2 aligns across 9 bases. Trimming removed 6 bases from V and 3 bases from J; junction bases left unmatched: 7. From germline, CDR1 is WSHSY and CDR2 SAAADI. The CDR3 spans 15 residues. The CDR3 DNA is TGCGCCAGCAGGAAGAGACTAGCGGATACAGATACGCAGTATTTT. This codes for CASRKRLADTDTQYF.

The gene calls are TRBV6-6 and TRBJ2-4; TRBD2 agrees at 15 bases. V lost 6 bases, J lost 3 bases, and 12 bases stayed unmatched. The CDR3 has 19 amino acids. The V gene's germline CDR1 is MNHNY and CDR2 SVGAGI (reference sequence). CDR3 DNA sequence: TGTGCCAGCAGGTCATCCGGGACTAGCGGGAGGAAGAGCAAAAACATTCAGTACTTC. Its protein is CASRSSGTSGRKSKNIQYF.

As regards this clonotype: An end of the junction does not agree with germline; a read error may underlie this. CDR3 bases: TGTGCCCGCAGCTTGCGGACCTACGAGCAGTACTTC. Translated, it gives CARSLRTYEQYF. The chain joins TRBV5-6 to TRBJ2-7; D is ambiguous. Germline CDR1 and CDR2: SGHDT and YYEEEE. The CDR3 has 12 residues.

V usage is TRBV7-2 and J usage is TRBJ2-2; 8 bases are a match to TRBD1. Germline CDR1 reads SGHTA; CDR2 reads FQGNSA. The CDR3 is 16 amino acids. V was clipped by 3 bases and J by 5 bases; unmatched bases: 8. The CDR3 here is CASSFTGQGETGELFF. The CDR3 DNA reads as TGTGCCAGCAGCTTTACCGGACAGGGTGAAACCGGGGAGCTGTTTTTT. The whole variable domain, remainder taken from reference TRBV7-2 and TRBJ2-2, is GAGVSQSPSNKVTEKGKDVELRCDPISGHTALYWYRQSLGQGLEFLIYFQGNSAPDKSGLPSDRFSAERTGGSVSTLTIQRTQQEDSAVYLCASSFTGQGETGELFFGEGSRLTVL.

The rearrangement joins TRBV27 to TRBJ2-5, with 7 bases matching TRBD2. The V gene end was trimmed by 1 base and the J gene end by 1 base; junction bases not matched to a gene: 6. The germline gives CDR1 MNHEY, CDR2 SMNVEV (reference sequence). The CDR3 covers 16 residues. The CDR3 nucleotides are TGTGCCAGCAGTTTATTACCCGGGGGGATCCAAGAGACCCAGTACTTC. This codes for CASSLLPGGIQETQYF.

This clonotype has a handful of counts. This chain joins TRBV18 and TRBJ2-5; maybe TRBD1 (5 bases). The CDR3 loop spans 17 amino acids. CDR1 is KGHSH and CDR2 is LQKENI in the germline V gene. V gave up 5 bases and J gave up 1 base, with 20 bases separating them. CDR3 residues: CASSKLAPGSLQETQYF. DNA of the CDR3: TGTGCCAGCTCAAAGTTGGCGCCAGGGTCCCTCCAAGAGACCCAGTACTTC.

This clonotype occurred a few times. This rearrangement joins TRBV7-9 to TRBJ2-5, with 13 nucleotides matching TRBD2. CDR3 length: 16 amino acids. Germline lookup yields CDR1 SEHNR and CDR2 FQNEAQ (reference sequence). Losses at the gene ends were 5 bases for V and 4 bases for J; bases not matched to a gene: 7. As DNA, the CDR3 is TGTGCCAGCAGCCTGACTAGCGGGAGGATGGGAGAGACCCAGTACTTC. It is translated as CASSLTSGRMGETQYF.

The V and J genes are TRBV2 and TRBJ1-4; D ambiguous. Germline CDR1 is SNHLY and CDR2 is FYNNEI. Trimming pared 4 bases from V and 8 bases from J, leaving 5 bases between. The CDR3 loop spans 11 amino acids. As DNA, the CDR3 is TGTGCCAGCAGTGTTAAGGAAAAACTGTTTTTT. It yields the protein CASSVKEKLFF. Filled out from reference TRBV2 and TRBJ1-4, the complete variable domain reads EPEVTQTPSHQVTQMGQEVILRCVPISNHLYFYWYRQILGQKVEFLVSFYNNEISEKSEIFDDQFSVERPDGSNFTLKIRSTKLEDSAMYFCASSVKEKLFFGSGTQLSVL.

The V and J genes are TRBV24-1 and TRBJ2-5; D call uncertain. The V gene lost 3 bases and the J gene lost 5 bases, with 9 bases spanning the gap. The germline V gene has CDR1 KGHDR and CDR2 SFDVKD. The CDR3 is made up of 13 amino acids. CDR3 sequence reads: CATSDARSETQYF. Here the CDR3 DNA reads TGTGCCACCAGTGATGCACGATCGGAGACCCAGTACTTC.

This clonotype appeared many times. V is TRBV20-1 and J is TRBJ2-5; D may be TRBD1 or TRBD2 (5 bases each). Trimming cost V 7 bases and J 1 base, with 13 bases left between them. The germline CDR1 and CDR2 sequences are DFQATT and SNEGSKA (reference sequence). The CDR3 extends over 13 amino acids. The CDR3 DNA sequence: TGCAGTGGCGCCGGGACCCCCCAAGAGACCCAGTACTTC. This encodes CSGAGTPQETQYF.

The chain carries TRBV29-1 and TRBJ2-7; the match to TRBD1 covers 8 bases. Germline assignment: CDR1 SQVTM and CDR2 ANQGSEA. Losses at the gene ends were 3 bases for V and 3 bases for J; bases not matched to a gene: 1. The CDR3 runs to 12 residues. CDR3 residues: CSVEDRDYEQYF. The DNA of the CDR3 is TGCAGCGTTGAGGACAGGGACTACGAGCAGTACTTC.

The J gene is TRBJ2-7, the V gene TRBV13; a weak D match, TRBD1 (5 bases). The tail of the sequence fits TRBJ2-1 better, so the J call may be wrong. This CDR3 contains 14 residues. The germline gives CDR1 PRHDT, CDR2 FYEKMQ (reference sequence). The DNA for the CDR3 is TGTGCCAGCAGCTTAAGGGGCATCTACAATGAGCAGTTCTTC. Translated: CASSLRGIYNEQFF.

This clonotype appeared many times. V gene TRBV7-2 combines with J gene TRBJ2-2; TRBD1 matches at 12 bases. V trimming: 6 bases; J trimming: 10 bases; junction bases outside the gene matches: 9. Germline values: CDR1 SGHTA, CDR2 FQGNSA. This CDR3 region has 15 residues. The CDR3 region has the DNA TGTGCCAGCAGTCCTCCGGGACAGGGGGCGCAGGAGCTGTTTTTT. As protein: CASSPPGQGAQELFF. Combining the CDR3 with reference TRBV7-2 and TRBJ2-2 gives the whole variable domain GAGVSQSPSNKVTEKGKDVELRCDPISGHTALYWYRQSLGQGLEFLIYFQGNSAPDKSGLPSDRFSAERTGGSVSTLTIQRTQQEDSAVYLCASSPPGQGAQELFFGEGSRLTVL.

In its sample, this clonotype was seen a few times. The CDR3 sequence: CASSLRFGRTEAFF. CDR3 DNA: TGTGCCAGCAGCTTAAGATTCGGGAGGACTGAAGCTTTCTTT. This chain uses TRBV11-1 with TRBJ1-1, with D hard to call. Germline V gene lookup returns CDR1 SGHAT and CDR2 FQDESV (reference sequence). Trimming left V 2 bases short and J 5 bases short, with 12 bases between. This CDR3 is 14 amino acids long. The full variable domain, in which reference TRBV11-1 and TRBJ1-1 provide the parts outside the CDR3, is EAEVAQSPRYKITEKSQAVAFWCDPISGHATLYWYRQILGQGPELLVQFQDESVVDDSQLPKDRFSAERLKGVDSTLKIQPAELGDSAMYLCASSLRFGRTEAFFGQGTRLTVV.

This clonotype was found a few times. The chain recombines TRBV4-3 with TRBJ2-2; 9 bases are a match to TRBD1. V was clipped by 2 bases and J by 1 base; unmatched bases: 8. The CDR3 covers 18 residues. The germline V gene encodes CDR1 LGHNA and CDR2 YSLEER. The CDR3 coding sequence is TGCGCCAGCAGCCAACCTGGTCCGGGACAGGGGAACACCGGGGAGCTGTTTTTT. This sequence encodes CASSQPGPGQGNTGELFF.

V and J are TRBV16 and TRBJ2-1; 9 positions agree with TRBD1. The V segment lost 0 bases and the J segment 9 bases; nucleotides outside the gene matches: 9. Germline CDR1 is KGHSY and CDR2 is FQNENV. This CDR3 is built from 16 residues. CDR3: CASSQSSPQGAREQFF. Here the CDR3 DNA reads TGTGCCAGCAGCCAATCCTCCCCACAGGGGGCGCGTGAGCAGTTCTTC. Full variable domain (remainder filled in from reference TRBV16 and TRBJ2-1): GEEVAQTPKHLVRGEGQKAKLYCAPIKGHSYVFWYQQVLKNEFKFLISFQNENVFDETGMPKERFSAKCLPNSPCSLEIQATKLEDSAVYFCASSQSSPQGAREQFFGPGTRLTVL.

This clonotype was observed a few times. This sequence joins TRBV27 and TRBJ2-1; no firm D call. From germline, CDR1 is MNHEY and CDR2 SMNVEV (reference sequence). Deletions cut 3 bases from V and 1 base from J, with 19 bases between. This CDR3 region has 18 residues. The CDR3, as DNA: TGTGCCAGCAGTTTTGGGCCATCTTTCCTCCCGTCCTACAATGAGCAGTTCTTC. Translation gives CASSFGPSFLPSYNEQFF.

The chain couples TRBV20-1 to TRBJ1-4; the D is unclear. Near its end, the DNA agrees better with TRBJ2-2, so the J call may be wrong. CDR3 length: 13 residues. Germline CDR1 is DFQATT and CDR2 is SNEGSKA (reference sequence). The CDR3 is CSARDSPLGELFF. The DNA for the CDR3 is TGCAGTGCTAGAGATTCCCCCCTAGGGGAGCTGTTTTTT.